The clone carrying this T cell receptor beta chain occurred a few times. The same CDR3 is also encoded by other DNA sequences in this sample. This sample was included in a study of blood T cell repertoires in COVID-19. CDR1 and CDR2 from the germline V gene are SGHDN and FVKESK. The ends were cut back, 1 base at V and 4 bases at J, with 11 bases in the middle. CDR3 size: 14 residues. Assay used: immunoSEQ multiplex PCR; TCRdb lists only in-frame clones, some missing. The data show approximately 260,000 clones, more than 75% seen once. This chain joins TRBV14 and TRBJ2-7; unclear D gene. The sequenced sample consisted of PBMCs or T cells enriched from blood (not recorded which). This receptor was taken from a woman between 40 and 55 years old with acute COVID-19. The CDR3 loop reads CASSQVSGAYEQYF. DNA for the CDR3: TGTGCCAGCAGCCAAGTATCGGGTGCTTACGAGCAGTACTTC.